The 32 T cell receptor beta chains below were found in one sample sequenced in a study of neurological immune-mediated disorders (dated by TCRdb to about 2019). Library prep was done by 5' RACE. Instrument used: Illumina HiSeq 2500. Starting from the raw public reads, TCRdb applied fastp trimming at Q25, assembled clones with MiXCR and retained in-frame beta chains. Every entry covers one CDR3 protein and lists the most common genes and DNA from its rows. Within this sample are about 38,000 distinct CDR3 sequences, with approximately 5.1% of them counted one time only. About 9% of the sample is in the top ten clones. Sequences were obtained from CD4+ T cells from blood. These receptors all stem from a man aged 18 to 35 in good health.

This clonotype was recorded at least ten times. This chain's CDR3 is CAISKSDEQYF. The CDR3 region has the DNA TGTGCCATCAGTAAAAGTGACGAGCAGTACTTC. The rearrangement links TRBV10-3 to TRBJ2-7; D is ambiguous. CDR1 and CDR2 from the germline V gene are ENHRY and SYGVKD. Between the trimmed V and J ends, which lost 5 bases and 5 bases, there was a span of 7 bases. The length of the CDR3 is 11 residues.

This clonotype was seen at least ten times. The chain links TRBV5-6 to TRBJ2-3; 7 positions agree with TRBD2. V lost 1 base and J lost 0; bases outside the gene matches: 5. There are 16 residues in the CDR3. Germline CDR1 and CDR2: SGHDT and YYEEEE. Here the CDR3 DNA reads TGTGCCAGCAGCTTGAGGAGCGGGGCTAGCACAGATACGCAGTATTTT. This translates into CASSLRSGASTDTQYF.

The sample holds many counts of this clonotype. The chain couples TRBV5-1 to TRBJ2-5, with D perhaps given as TRBD1 or TRBD2 (6 bases each). This CDR3 is 14 amino acids long. V was pared by 0 bases and J by 3 bases, with 9 bases between. CDR1 is SGHRS, CDR2 YFSETQ, per germline. The CDR3, as DNA: TGCGCCAGCAGCTTGGGGGGGGCCGAAGAGACCCAGTACTTC. As protein: CASSLGGAEETQYF. Drawing the rest from reference TRBV5-1 and TRBJ2-5, the complete variable domain is KAGVTQTPRYLIKTRGQQVTLSCSPISGHRSVSWYQQTPGQGLQFLFEYFSETQRNKGNFPGRFSGRQFSNSRSEMNVSTLELGDSALYLCASSLGGAEETQYFGPGTRLLVL.

This clonotype has ten or more counts. The chain couples TRBV20-1 to TRBJ2-5; TRBD2 matches at 16 bases. V lost 1 base and J lost 5; bases outside the gene matches: 10. The CDR3 length is 18 residues. Germline CDR1 is DFQATT and CDR2 is SNEGSKA (reference sequence). The CDR3 loop is CSARGPGLAGGLEETQYF. DNA for the CDR3: TGCAGTGCTAGAGGGCCGGGACTAGCGGGGGGGCTGGAGGAGACCCAGTACTTC.

This clonotype appeared many times. This rearrangement joins TRBV28 to TRBJ1-1, with D possibly matching TRBD1 (6 bases). Germline CDR1 reads MDHEN; CDR2 reads SYDVKM. The CDR3 has 13 amino acids. V was pared by 6 bases and J by 1 base, with 9 bases between. The CDR3 coding sequence is TGTGCCAGCAGCGCGACAGGGAACACTGAAGCTTTCTTT. It encodes CASSATGNTEAFF.

This clonotype was picked up many times. The gene calls are TRBV12-3 or TRBV12-4 and TRBJ2-7; 7 bases align to TRBD1. With V trimmed by 6 bases and J by 3 bases, 8 bases remained unmatched. This CDR3 region has 14 residues. This chain's CDR3 is CASSRTGKSYEQYF. The CDR3, as DNA: TGTGCCAGCAGCAGGACAGGAAAAAGCTACGAGCAGTACTTC.

In its sample, this clonotype was seen many times. This sequence joins TRBV27 and TRBJ1-1; a weak D match, TRBD1 (5 bases). Trimming stripped 5 bases from V and 4 bases from J, with 11 bases between. Germline lookup yields CDR1 MNHEY and CDR2 SMNVEV (reference sequence). The CDR3 has 13 amino acids. CDR3 loop: CASSPEGSTEAFF. In DNA form, the CDR3 reads TGTGCCAGCAGTCCGGAGGGGAGCACTGAAGCTTTCTTT.

This clonotype was picked up many times. The chain links TRBV7-2 to TRBJ1-4; D remains unclear. Germline V gene data show CDR1 as SGHTA and CDR2 as FQGNSA. The V gene lost 8 bases and the J gene lost 7 bases, with 14 bases spanning the gap. The CDR3 extends over 13 amino acids. The CDR3 reads CASGRDSGEKLFF. The CDR3 DNA is TGTGCCAGCGGACGCGACTCGGGTGAAAAACTGTTTTTT.

This clonotype was picked up many times. The chain employs TRBV5-1 and TRBJ2-5, with no clear D. Trimming took 3 bases from V and 5 from J, leaving 14 bases between them. Germline-derived CDR1 and CDR2 are SGHRS and YFSETQ. The CDR3 spans 14 residues. CDR3 DNA sequence: TGCGCCAGCAGCTACGTCTTCATGCAGGAGACCCAGTACTTC. It yields the protein CASSYVFMQETQYF.

This clonotype was found many times. The chain joins TRBV6-2 or TRBV6-3 to TRBJ2-3; 10 bases map to TRBD2. The CDR3 loop spans 18 amino acids. Germline V gene data show CDR1 as MNHEY and CDR2 as SVGEGT. Germline trimming cut 4 bases from V and 4 bases from J; bases unmatched to any gene: 14. Here the CDR3 reads CASSLPLAGDTDADTQYF. DNA of the CDR3: TGTGCCAGCAGTTTACCTCTAGCGGGGGATACAGATGCAGATACGCAGTATTTT.

This clonotype was found many times. The gene calls are TRBV6-6 and TRBJ2-7, with D perhaps TRBD2 (5 bases). The CDR3 loop spans 12 amino acids. Germline V gives CDR1 MNHNY, CDR2 SVGAGI (reference sequence). Trimming took 7 bases from V and 5 from J, leaving 12 bases between them. This CDR3 reads CASTEGFHEQYF. CDR3 nucleotide sequence: TGTGCCAGCACTGAGGGATTTCACGAGCAGTACTTC.

This clonotype was picked up many times. CDR3 in amino acids: CASSQGFGARETQYF. DNA for the CDR3: TGTGCCAGCAGCCAAGGGTTTGGGGCCAGGGAGACCCAGTACTTC. This chain joins TRBV3-1 and TRBJ2-5, with TRBD1 as a possible D gene (5 bases). With 1 base removed from V and 5 bases from J, the gap between germline ends came to 14 bases. This CDR3 has 15 residues. CDR1 is LGHDT, CDR2 YNNKEL, per germline (reference sequence).

This clonotype was seen many times. CDR3 protein: CSARGLAGGPYNEQFF. DNA for the CDR3: TGCAGTGCTAGAGGACTAGCGGGGGGGCCCTACAATGAGCAGTTCTTC. The rearrangement links TRBV20-1 to TRBJ2-1; 14 nucleotides agree with TRBD2. With 1 base clipped from V and 2 bases from J, the junction kept 1 base outside the gene matches. This CDR3 contains 16 residues. CDR1 DFQATT and CDR2 SNEGSKA come from the germline V gene (reference sequence).

This clonotype was counted many times. J is TRBJ1-1 and V is TRBV25-1, with no clear D. Germline assignment: CDR1 MGHDK and CDR2 SYGVNS. With 1 base removed from V and 3 bases from J, the gap between germline ends came to 12 bases. The CDR3 sequence is 15 residues long. DNA for the CDR3: TGTGCCAGCAGTGAATCGCGGGGAGTGGACACTGAAGCTTTCTTT. Its translation: CASSESRGVDTEAFF.

This clonotype occurred many times. The genes are TRBV6-1 and TRBJ1-1; D is unclear. CDR1 and CDR2 (germline): MNHNS, SASEGT. The CDR3 contains 14 residues. V lost 6 bases and J lost 5, with 16 bases in between. CDR3 DNA: TGTGCCAGCAGGAGCGGAGGAACAAGGACTGAAGCTTTCTTT. Translation: CASRSGGTRTEAFF.

This clonotype was recorded many times. This chain joins TRBV10-2 and TRBJ2-1; D call uncertain. Trimming cost V 6 bases and J 2 bases, with 11 bases left between them. Germline V gene lookup returns CDR1 WSHSY and CDR2 SAAADI. This CDR3 spans 14 amino acids. CDR3 DNA sequence: TGCGCCAGCAGCCCAATCAATCCCTACAATGAGCAGTTCTTC. This codes for CASSPINPYNEQFF.

This clonotype came up a few times. This CDR3 reads CSANTYGYTF. DNA of the CDR3: TGCAGTGCCAACACCTATGGCTACACCTTC. The rearrangement uses TRBV20-1 and TRBJ1-2; no reliable D call. V gave up 6 bases and J gave up 4 bases, with 6 bases separating them. This CDR3 region has 10 residues. CDR1 and CDR2 from the germline V gene are DFQATT and SNEGSKA (reference sequence).

This clonotype was observed at least ten times. The DNA for the CDR3 is TGTGCCAGCAGCTTTGCGGGGGATGGCTACACCTTC. Amino acid sequence: CASSFAGDGYTF. This rearrangement joins TRBV7-2 to TRBJ1-2, with a possible D match to TRBD1 (5 bases). V gave up 3 bases and J gave up 6 bases, with 8 bases separating them. CDR1 is SGHTA and CDR2 is FQGNSA in the germline V gene. The CDR3 consists of 12 residues.

This clonotype was observed at least ten times. One junction end does not reproduce the germline sequence, and a read error may be involved. J is TRBJ1-2 and V is TRBV7-7; 8 nucleotides match TRBD1. The CDR3 is 15 residues long. The germline gives CDR1 SSHAT, CDR2 FNYEAQ (reference sequence). In nucleotides, the CDR3 is TGTGCTAGCAGCTTATTGACAGGGGCCTCCTATGGCTACACCTTC. Translated: CASSLLTGASYGYTF.

This clonotype counts as medium-sized (0.01 to 0.1%). The rearrangement joins TRBV20-1 to TRBJ1-5; D is ambiguous. This CDR3 has 13 amino acids. With 2 bases removed from V and 7 bases from J, the gap between germline ends came to 12 bases. Germline CDR1 DFQATT, CDR2 SNEGSKA (reference sequence). CDR3 protein: CSARREGDQPQHF. Written as DNA, the CDR3 is TGCAGTGCTAGAAGGGAGGGTGACCAGCCCCAGCATTTT.

This clonotype came up many times. This chain links TRBV29-1 with TRBJ2-7; D is unresolved. V was trimmed by 4 bases and J by 6 bases, leaving 16 bases between them. Germline V gene sequence: CDR1 SQVTM, CDR2 ANQGSEA. This CDR3 has 13 residues. The CDR3 DNA follows: TGCAGCGTTGCTGAGACTCACGGCGGCGAGCAGTACTTC. Its translation is CSVAETHGGEQYF.

This clonotype came up many times. The chain has TRBV20-1 and TRBJ1-1, with 8 bases identical to TRBD1. Germline assignment: CDR1 DFQATT and CDR2 SNEGSKA (reference sequence). This CDR3 is built from 12 residues. The V gene end was trimmed by 6 bases and the J gene end by 3 bases; junction bases not matched to a gene: 3. The CDR3 protein is CSASTGDTEAFF. The CDR3 DNA reads as TGCAGTGCATCGACAGGGGACACTGAAGCTTTCTTT.

This clonotype has at least ten counts. The chain recombines TRBV4-2 with TRBJ2-3; tentative D call: TRBD1 (7 bases). The CDR3 is made up of 16 amino acids. V was pared by 3 bases and J by 3 bases, with 16 bases between. CDR1 LGHNA and CDR2 YNFKEQ come from the germline V gene. The CDR3 sequence is CASSQAGQWATDTQYF. As DNA, the CDR3 is TGTGCCAGCAGCCAGGCGGGACAGTGGGCGACAGATACGCAGTATTTT.

Many counts were recorded for this clonotype. The chain is built from TRBV5-1 and TRBJ2-1, with TRBD2 identical over 10 bases. The CDR3 runs to 17 residues. The germline gives CDR1 SGHRS, CDR2 YFSETQ. With V trimmed by 0 bases and J by 9 bases, 12 bases remained unmatched. CDR3 amino acids: CASSLAVLAGGSGEQFF. In DNA, the CDR3 is TGCGCCAGCAGCTTGGCTGTGTTAGCGGGGGGTTCGGGTGAGCAGTTCTTC.

The sample holds many counts of this clonotype. V and J are TRBV21-1 and TRBJ2-2; the table's D call, TRBD2, was not checked against the DNA. TRBV21-1 is a known pseudogene. This CDR3 comprises 18 residues. In nucleotides, the CDR3 is TGTGCCAGCAGCCCTACCGGGACTAGCGGGGTCCCCACCGGGGAGCTGTTTTTT. It codes for CASSPTGTSGVPTGELFF.

This clonotype was counted ten times or more. V and J are TRBV5-1 and TRBJ1-1; D is ambiguous. The CDR3 is 13 residues long. Germline V gene data show CDR1 as SGHRS and CDR2 as YFSETQ. V was cut by 3 bases and J by 1 base, with 7 bases left in between. CDR3 residues: CASSWEGNTEAFF. CDR3 in DNA: TGCGCCAGCAGCTGGGAGGGGAACACTGAAGCTTTCTTT.

There are many counts of this clonotype. The chain combines TRBV6-6 with TRBJ1-5; possible D gene TRBD1, 5 bases. Trimming shortened V by 0 bases and J by 5 bases, and 8 bases separated the two germline ends. Looked up from germline, CDR1 is MNHNY and CDR2 is SVGAGI (reference sequence). The CDR3 runs 14 residues. The CDR3 sequence: CASSYSGADQPQHF. In DNA, the CDR3 is TGTGCCAGCAGTTACTCAGGGGCGGATCAGCCCCAGCATTTT.

This clonotype has a count of ten or more. The rearrangement joins TRBV12-3 or TRBV12-4 to TRBJ1-5, with 10 bases lining up with TRBD1. V shed 6 bases, J shed 7 bases, and the junction held 9 bases outside the gene matches. The CDR3 totals 15 residues. The chain's CDR3 is CASRQTGGAGQPQHF. CDR3 bases: TGTGCCAGCAGGCAGACAGGGGGCGCCGGGCAGCCCCAGCATTTT.

Ten or more counts support this clonotype. The V call is TRBV5-1, the J call TRBJ1-1; D possibly corresponds to TRBD1 (5 bases). The CDR3 sequence is 15 residues long. CDR1 and CDR2 (germline): SGHRS, YFSETQ. Trimming left V 4 bases short and J 1 base short, with 14 bases between. The CDR3 here is CASSSEGWKNTEAFF. DNA of the CDR3: TGCGCCAGCAGCAGCGAGGGGTGGAAGAACACTGAAGCTTTCTTT. The entire variable domain, with the rest obtained from reference TRBV5-1 and TRBJ1-1, is as follows: KAGVTQTPRYLIKTRGQQVTLSCSPISGHRSVSWYQQTPGQGLQFLFEYFSETQRNKGNFPGRFSGRQFSNSRSEMNVSTLELGDSALYLCASSSEGWKNTEAFFGQGTRLTVV.

This clonotype came up many times. This chain connects TRBV24-1 to TRBJ1-4, with TRBD1 matching 7 bases. Germline lookup yields CDR1 KGHDR and CDR2 SFDVKD. V shed 2 bases, J shed 10 bases, and the junction held 15 bases outside the gene matches. CDR3 length: 17 residues. In nucleotides, the CDR3 is TGTGCCACCAGTGATTCGAGGGCGGACAGGTCCGAGGGAAAACTGTTTTTT. Amino acids: CATSDSRADRSEGKLFF.

This clonotype was seen ten or more times. The CDR3 reads CASSLSATNEKLFF. In DNA form, the CDR3 reads TGTGCCAGCAGCTTAAGTGCAACTAATGAAAAACTGTTTTTT. This chain links TRBV7-2 with TRBJ1-4; D gene ambiguous. CDR1 is SGHTA and CDR2 is FQGNSA in the germline V gene. The length of the CDR3 is 14 residues. With 2 bases removed from V and 0 bases from J, the gap between germline ends came to 4 bases. Using reference TRBV7-2 and TRBJ1-4 for the parts outside the CDR3, the full variable domain is GAGVSQSPSNKVTEKGKDVELRCDPISGHTALYWYRQSLGQGLEFLIYFQGNSAPDKSGLPSDRFSAERTGGSVSTLTIQRTQQEDSAVYLCASSLSATNEKLFFGSGTQLSVL.

This clonotype has ten or more counts. The CDR3 region is CASSLGVIGEGETQYF. CDR3 nucleotide sequence: TGTGCCAGCAGCCTGGGTGTAATTGGGGAAGGGGAGACCCAGTACTTC. The chain joins TRBV7-3 to TRBJ2-5; D remains unclear. The CDR3 contains 16 residues. Trimming stripped 5 bases from V and 5 bases from J, with 21 bases between. Germline V gene sequence: CDR1 SGHTA, CDR2 FQGTGA.